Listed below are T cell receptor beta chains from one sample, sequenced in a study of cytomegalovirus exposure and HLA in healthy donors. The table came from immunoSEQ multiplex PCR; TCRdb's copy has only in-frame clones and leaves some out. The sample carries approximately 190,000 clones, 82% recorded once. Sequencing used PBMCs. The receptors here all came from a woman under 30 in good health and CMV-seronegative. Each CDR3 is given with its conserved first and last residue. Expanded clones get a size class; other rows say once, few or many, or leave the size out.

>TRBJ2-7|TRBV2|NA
CASSEAASLAEQYF
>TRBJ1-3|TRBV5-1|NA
CASSGTVSGNTIYF
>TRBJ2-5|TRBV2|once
CASSGGSGETQYF
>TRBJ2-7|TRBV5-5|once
CASRLQTGTEQYF
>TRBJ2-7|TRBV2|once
CASTVDKQGNSYEQYF
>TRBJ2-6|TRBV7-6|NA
CASSLDTGSGANVLTF
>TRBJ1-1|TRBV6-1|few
CASRGQGGIEAFF
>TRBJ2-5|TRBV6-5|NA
CASSSTTGVQETQYF
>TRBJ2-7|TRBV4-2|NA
CASSQARDAAYEQYF
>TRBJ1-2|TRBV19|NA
CASSENAGALRGYTF
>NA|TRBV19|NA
CASSIARGPYEQYF
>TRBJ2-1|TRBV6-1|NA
CASSEDKRSSGYNEQFF
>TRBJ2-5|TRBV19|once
CASSNQGQETQYF
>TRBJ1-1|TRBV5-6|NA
CASSADRDTEAFF
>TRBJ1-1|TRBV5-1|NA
CASSGGGVSEAFF
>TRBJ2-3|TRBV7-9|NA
CASSTIRGDTQYF
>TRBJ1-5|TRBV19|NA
CASSVYGTPNQPQHF
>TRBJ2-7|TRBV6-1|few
CASTGQPAYEQYF
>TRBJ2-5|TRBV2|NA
CATFGGSGYQETQYF
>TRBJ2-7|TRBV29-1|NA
CSVGLGGGTTYEQYF
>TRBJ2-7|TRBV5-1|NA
CASSSGGDAYEQYF
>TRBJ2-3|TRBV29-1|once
CSLRTSSPSDTQYF
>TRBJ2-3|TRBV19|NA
CASSIFTVGTDTQYF
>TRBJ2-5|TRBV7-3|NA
CASSPGLAGLETQYF
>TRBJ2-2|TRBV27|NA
CASSSWTGVNTGELFF
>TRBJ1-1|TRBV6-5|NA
CASSYTGTMNTEAFF
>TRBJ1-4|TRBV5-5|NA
CASRPTGIEKLFF